This T cell receptor (beta chain) was recorded in a study of post-analysis software for immune sequencing data. As for the study in general: The courses of disease that were included comprised relapsing-remitting, secondary progressive and progressive-relapsing multiple sclerosis. General study findings and limits: Multiple sclerosis patients had significantly lower normalized Chao1 diversity than controls. Batch-mates among the samples co-clustered strongly by F measure. In patients, about 5 TRBV segments were more frequent than in controls, with TRBV5-6, TRBV5-1 and TRBV20-1 among them.

Worth noting for this clonotype: Its antigen is as yet unknown.

Unique molecular identifiers were present in the TCR beta cDNA libraries. The authors obtained about 520,000 cDNA molecules from roughly 1 to 10 million T cells. TCRdb used MiXCR to reprocess the PCR reads, holding one entry per CDR3 protein. The data hold some 690,000 distinct CDR3 sequences, with roughly 30% observed a single time. Germline V lookup: CDR1 SGHRS, CDR2 YFSETQ. Between the trimmed V and J ends, which lost 7 bases and 0 bases, there was a span of 25 bases. This CDR3 has 19 amino acids. The sequencing sample was made of blood. V is TRBV5-1 and J is TRBJ1-4; D is unresolved. The TCR originated in a girl aged 5 to 17 with multiple sclerosis. DNA of the CDR3: TGCGCCAGCCGCCCACGTGGCTCCCAAATCCCCACAACTAATGAAAAACTGTTTTTT. This translates into CASRPRGSQIPTTNEKLFF.